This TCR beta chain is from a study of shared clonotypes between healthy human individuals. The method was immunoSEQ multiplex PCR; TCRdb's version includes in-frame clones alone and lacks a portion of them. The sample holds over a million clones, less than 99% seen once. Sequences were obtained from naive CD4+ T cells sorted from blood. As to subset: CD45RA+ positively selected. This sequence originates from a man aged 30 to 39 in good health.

The CDR3 nucleotides are TGTGCCAGCAGCTTGGGGACAGGGGGGCGAGGCACCATATATTTT. Its translation: CASSLGTGGRGTIYF. The rearrangement uses TRBV5-4 and TRBJ1-3; 10 bases align to TRBD1. Germline V gene lookup returns CDR1 SGHNT and CDR2 YYREEE (reference sequence). The CDR3 totals 15 residues. V shed 0 bases and J 9 bases; nucleotides not matched to a gene: 6.